The sequence of this T cell receptor beta chain was determined in a study of Graves' ophthalmopathy and Graves' hyperthyroidism. V was cut by 3 bases and J by 5 bases, with 26 bases left in between. There are 17 residues in the CDR3. Germline CDR1 reads SQVTM; CDR2 reads ANQGSEA. RNA transcripts were the source from which TCR beta CDR3 regions were amplified. Following a first-round RT-PCR that used HTBI primers, a second-round multiplex PCR was carried out. TCRdb processed the multiplex PCR reads anew with MiXCR; each CDR3 protein has one entry. The sample holds almost 750,000 distinct CDR3 sequences, around 40% seen once. Ophthalmopathy cases showed moderate-to-severe activity, scoring CAS ≥3 and NOSPECS ≥4, with duration under 3 months. This clonotype was seen once.

The chain is built from TRBV29-1 and TRBJ2-7, with D possibly matching TRBD1 (6 bases). The sequenced material came from peripheral blood. The TCR sequence derives from an adult man with Graves' ophthalmopathy. Here the CDR3 reads CSVDFIRGTGRSNEQYF. DNA of the CDR3: TGCAGCGTTGATTTCATCCGTGGAACAGGGAGATCCAACGAGCAGTACTTC.